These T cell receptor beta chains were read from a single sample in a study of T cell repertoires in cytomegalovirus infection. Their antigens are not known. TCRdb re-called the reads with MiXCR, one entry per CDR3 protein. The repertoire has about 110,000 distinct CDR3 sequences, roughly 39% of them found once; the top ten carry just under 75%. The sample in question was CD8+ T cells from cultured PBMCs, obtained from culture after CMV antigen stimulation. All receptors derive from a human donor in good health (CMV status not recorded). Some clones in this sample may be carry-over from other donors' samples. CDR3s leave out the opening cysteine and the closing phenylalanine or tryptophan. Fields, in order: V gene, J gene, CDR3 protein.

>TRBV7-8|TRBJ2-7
ASSLGGGGAIEQY
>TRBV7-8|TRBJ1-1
ASSFPPQGPADEAF
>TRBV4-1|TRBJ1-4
ASSYLQGNEKLF
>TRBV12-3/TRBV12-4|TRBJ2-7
ASSSGPFYEQY
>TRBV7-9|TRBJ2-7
ASSLGDGYEQY
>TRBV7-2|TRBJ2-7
ATVGRGSYEQY
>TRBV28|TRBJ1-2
ASSLGQGNNGYT
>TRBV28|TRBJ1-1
ASSPGQGFLAF
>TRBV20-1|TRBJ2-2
SAERNTGELF
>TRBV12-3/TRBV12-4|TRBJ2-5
ASNPGLAGERETQY
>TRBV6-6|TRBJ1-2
ASSDTGTYYGYT
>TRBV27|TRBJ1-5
ASSSQGTYQPQH
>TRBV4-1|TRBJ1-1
ASSQERGNTEAF
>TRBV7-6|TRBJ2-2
ASIGQGTGGELF
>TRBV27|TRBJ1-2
ASSPLGTYGYT
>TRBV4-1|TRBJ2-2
ASSQPGQGPGELF
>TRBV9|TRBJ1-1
ASSPPGQGLNTEAF
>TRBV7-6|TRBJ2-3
ASSPRGGRATDTQY
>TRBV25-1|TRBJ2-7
ASSESYGGADEQY
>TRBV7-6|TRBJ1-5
ASSPTGGLGQPQH
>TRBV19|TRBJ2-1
ASSTTGGNEQF
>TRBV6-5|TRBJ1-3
ASSPGQGAFGNTIY
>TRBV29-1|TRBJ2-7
SVLSESLREQY
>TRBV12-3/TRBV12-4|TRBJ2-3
ASTTWGVDTQY
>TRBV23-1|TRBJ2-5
ASSRGGPSQETQY
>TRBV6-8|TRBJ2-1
ASSYSSGDYNEQF
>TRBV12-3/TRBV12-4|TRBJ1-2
ASSLNWGGDYGYT
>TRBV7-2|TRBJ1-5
ASSSWGASNQPQH
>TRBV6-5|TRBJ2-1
ASSPLASGGAYNEQF
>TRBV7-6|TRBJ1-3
ASISSSGNTIY
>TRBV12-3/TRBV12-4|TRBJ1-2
ASSSPPGVQNYGYT
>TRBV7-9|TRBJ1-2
ASSSGFAYGYT
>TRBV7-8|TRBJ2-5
ASSPGTGTGRQETQY
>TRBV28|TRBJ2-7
ASSLPTSSSYEQY
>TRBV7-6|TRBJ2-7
ASSPRDGYEQY
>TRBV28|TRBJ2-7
ASTKAERGEGEQY
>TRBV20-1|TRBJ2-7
SASKRGAYEQY
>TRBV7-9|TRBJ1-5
ASSRTGNQPQH
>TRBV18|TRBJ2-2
ASSPLRGNTGELF
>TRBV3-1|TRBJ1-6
ASSQTNSPLH
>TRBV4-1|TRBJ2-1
ASSQAGTSGGADEQF
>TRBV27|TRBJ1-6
ASSPNPIGDSPLH
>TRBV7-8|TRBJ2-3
ASSPWWDRETDTQY
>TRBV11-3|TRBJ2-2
ASSLLGPPGTGELF
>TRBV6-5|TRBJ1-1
AKRSPRNTEAF
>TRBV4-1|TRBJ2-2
ASSQDGGGGELF
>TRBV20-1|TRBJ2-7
SASPPGLAGYEQY
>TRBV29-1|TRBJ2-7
SVGQFSYEQY
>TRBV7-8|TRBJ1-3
ASSLQGNVVDTIY
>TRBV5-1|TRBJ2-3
ASSNERGSTDTQY
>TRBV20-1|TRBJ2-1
SAKADEQF
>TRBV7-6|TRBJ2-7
ASSLVGGGTHYEQY
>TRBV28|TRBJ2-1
ASSPPGLAAYNEQF
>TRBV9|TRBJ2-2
ASRSAYTGELF
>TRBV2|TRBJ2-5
AITLAGEETQY